The rows below give T cell receptor beta chains drawn from one sample of a study of shared clonotypes between healthy human individuals. Profiling relied on immunoSEQ multiplex PCR, and the TCRdb table lists in-frame clones only, not all of them. Seen here are about 710,000 clones, approximately 77% observed once, and the top ten hold under 2%. Sequencing used memory CD4+ T cells sorted from blood. The receptor source for this set is a woman in her 30s in good health. CDR3s include the opening cysteine and the closing phenylalanine or tryptophan. Fields, in order: CDR3 protein, J gene, D gene, V gene. The D gene is left open where the match is weak.

CDR3aa: CASSWQASVDEQFF
j_gene: TRBJ2-1
d_gene: .
v_gene: TRBV5-5

CDR3aa: CASSSGGLDFNEQFF
j_gene: TRBJ2-1
d_gene: TRBD2
v_gene: TRBV5-1

CDR3aa: CASSVRQGVGEKLFF
j_gene: TRBJ1-4
d_gene: TRBD1
v_gene: TRBV5-1

CDR3aa: CASSDEGTGANVLTF
j_gene: TRBJ2-6
d_gene: .
v_gene: TRBV2

CDR3aa: CASRTGTTSYEQYF
j_gene: TRBJ2-7
d_gene: .
v_gene: TRBV2

CDR3aa: CASSRGSTDTQYF
j_gene: TRBJ2-3
d_gene: .
v_gene: TRBV7-9

CDR3aa: CASSWGLAGVSEQYF
j_gene: TRBJ2-7
d_gene: TRBD2
v_gene: TRBV5-6

CDR3aa: CASSRMGGDEAFF
j_gene: TRBJ1-1
d_gene: .
v_gene: TRBV5-6

CDR3aa: CASSAGEPTNEKLFF
j_gene: TRBJ1-4
d_gene: .
v_gene: TRBV6-5

CDR3aa: CASSRRQGADYGYTF
j_gene: TRBJ1-2
d_gene: TRBD1
v_gene: TRBV18

CDR3aa: CASSLHAGVPYEQYF
j_gene: TRBJ2-7
d_gene: .
v_gene: TRBV28

CDR3aa: CASSIDLGQAGANVLTF
j_gene: TRBJ2-6
d_gene: TRBD1
v_gene: TRBV19

CDR3aa: CASSSALGYEQYF
j_gene: TRBJ2-7
d_gene: .
v_gene: TRBV5-1

CDR3aa: CASSPPTSGRSLYEQYF
j_gene: TRBJ2-7
d_gene: TRBD2
v_gene: TRBV18

CDR3aa: CASRRLTTDTQYF
j_gene: TRBJ2-3
d_gene: .
v_gene: TRBV2

CDR3aa: CASSIRTGIGYGYTF
j_gene: TRBJ1-2
d_gene: .
v_gene: TRBV28

CDR3aa: CASSLWTGETQYF
j_gene: TRBJ2-5
d_gene: .
v_gene: TRBV5-1

CDR3aa: CAWTSGGSSYNEQFF
j_gene: TRBJ2-1
d_gene: TRBD2
v_gene: TRBV30

CDR3aa: CASNGDNQPQHF
j_gene: TRBJ1-5
d_gene: .
v_gene: TRBV2

CDR3aa: CASSLGRGLGQPQHF
j_gene: TRBJ1-5
d_gene: .
v_gene: TRBV7-8

CDR3aa: CASSASGKLDTQYF
j_gene: TRBJ2-3
d_gene: TRBD2
v_gene: TRBV9

CDR3aa: CASSEGEGLTYEQYF
j_gene: TRBJ2-7
d_gene: TRBD2
v_gene: TRBV18

CDR3aa: CASHTNRDGYTF
j_gene: TRBJ1-2
d_gene: .
v_gene: TRBV6-5

CDR3aa: CASQKTSGISDEQFF
j_gene: TRBJ2-1
d_gene: TRBD2
v_gene: TRBV2

CDR3aa: CASSQGPGTDTQYF
j_gene: TRBJ2-3
d_gene: .
v_gene: TRBV9

CDR3aa: CASSSYVPGQGRQPQHF
j_gene: TRBJ1-5
d_gene: TRBD1
v_gene: TRBV7-9

CDR3aa: CASSAISGGLSKLFF
j_gene: TRBJ1-4
d_gene: TRBD1
v_gene: TRBV7-9

CDR3aa: CASSEDGQHYQPQHF
j_gene: TRBJ1-5
d_gene: .
v_gene: TRBV2

CDR3aa: CAISVRVMSNQPQHF
j_gene: TRBJ1-5
d_gene: .
v_gene: TRBV10-3

CDR3aa: CASSFLLDKAYEQYF
j_gene: TRBJ2-7
d_gene: .
v_gene: TRBV7-2

CDR3aa: CASSLIQGPSTDTQYF
j_gene: TRBJ2-3
d_gene: .
v_gene: TRBV5-1

CDR3aa: CASSPSNDPEAFF
j_gene: TRBJ1-1
d_gene: .
v_gene: TRBV27

CDR3aa: CASSWDSSYNEQFF
j_gene: TRBJ2-1
d_gene: TRBD1
v_gene: TRBV5-1

CDR3aa: CATTSKRGVGEKLFF
j_gene: TRBJ1-4
d_gene: .
v_gene: TRBV15

CDR3aa: CASSLAPGDTEAFF
j_gene: TRBJ1-1
d_gene: .
v_gene: TRBV5-1

CDR3aa: CASSQSGNCRTTRAKSYEQYF
j_gene: TRBJ2-7
d_gene: .
v_gene: TRBV23-1

CDR3aa: CASSTGLAGNTDTQYF
j_gene: TRBJ2-3
d_gene: TRBD2
v_gene: TRBV5-1

CDR3aa: CASSEQVLSLQPQHF
j_gene: TRBJ1-5
d_gene: .
v_gene: TRBV6-1

CDR3aa: CASSQPRTGGSNEKLFF
j_gene: TRBJ1-4
d_gene: TRBD1
v_gene: TRBV4-2

CDR3aa: CASSSQPALPLHF
j_gene: TRBJ1-6
d_gene: .
v_gene: TRBV11-2

CDR3aa: CASSYQGTNTEAFF
j_gene: TRBJ1-1
d_gene: .
v_gene: TRBV6-5

CDR3aa: CASSTAGANTGELFF
j_gene: TRBJ2-2
d_gene: TRBD2
v_gene: TRBV6-5

CDR3aa: CASSQSISGRGSPLHF
j_gene: TRBJ1-6
d_gene: .
v_gene: TRBV16

CDR3aa: CASSGTSGSRNEQYF
j_gene: TRBJ2-7
d_gene: TRBD2
v_gene: TRBV2